A single T cell receptor (beta chain) is shown here with its context. This entry belongs to a study of human T cells and chemical hapten exposure. Study context: Among samples, TCR yields varied mainly because of small differences in pooled library volume.

The CDR3 is 17 amino acids. Per the authors' pipeline: There were a median of around 100,000 TCRs per sample, with a range from about 23,224 to 750,000. Each CDR3 protein gets one entry after TCRdb re-called the RACE reads with MiXCR. The V and J calls follow TCRdb's processing rather than the paper's. The sample lists 80,000 to 100,000 distinct CDR3 sequences; 10% were seen once. Stated time point: patch test 2, 6 weeks after DPC sensitization. The treatment is: therapeutic diphenylcyclopropenone sensitization with weekly scalp DPC. Donors, patients with alopecia ranging from 18 to 70 years old and judged suitable for DPC, provided samples.

The sequence came from a woman between 45 and 60 years old with alopecia areata. Some clones in this sample may be carry-over from other donors' samples. The gene calls are TRBV21-1 and TRBJ2-5; the table's TRBD2 call for D was not verified on the DNA. TRBV21-1 is tagged as a pseudogene. The sample was whole blood, taken in connection with sensitization to the hapten diphenylcyclopropenone (DPC). CDR3 in DNA: TGTGCCAGCAGCAGTAGGACTAGCGGGAGGGTAGATGAGACCCAGTACTTC. Translation gives CASSSRTSGRVDETQYF.